This entry lists 30 T cell receptor beta chains sequenced from one sample in a study of blood T cells in healthy people across ages. A second PCR, run for about 7 to 11 cycles, used a sample-barcoded 5' primer plus a J-beta primer mix. TCRdb independently ran MiXCR on the 5' RACE reads; one entry per CDR3 protein. The sample records about 1,500,000 distinct CDR3 sequences, 28% being singletons. Material: blood. Receptors were obtained from a woman aged 30 to 39 in good health.

The V gene is TRBV5-1, the J gene TRBJ1-2; D is uncertain. Germline V gene data show CDR1 as SGHRS and CDR2 as YFSETQ. The CDR3 is made up of 12 amino acids. V lost 0 bases and J lost 11, with 11 bases in between. The CDR3 DNA follows: TGCGCCAGCAGCTTGGAGCAGGTCGAGTACACCTTC. As protein: CASSLEQVEYTF.

The chain joins TRBV7-9 to TRBJ2-2; TRBD2 agrees at 12 bases. The CDR3 spans 18 residues. Germline CDR1 is SEHNR and CDR2 is FQNEAQ (reference sequence). Unmatched junction bases numbered 6, after V lost 2 bases and J lost 2 bases. Written as DNA, the CDR3 is TGTGCCAGCAGCTTACCCCCTAGCGGGGGGGTTAACACCGGGGAGCTGTTTTTT. Translating it yields CASSLPPSGGVNTGELFF.

In this sample, this clonotype turned up a few times. V is TRBV20-1 and J is TRBJ2-3; either TRBD1 or TRBD2 may fit D (6 bases each). The V end lost 1 base, the J end lost 4 bases, and 18 bases lay between the germline ends. The CDR3 is 16 residues long. Per the germline V gene, CDR1 is DFQATT and CDR2 is SNEGSKA (reference sequence). CDR3 protein: CSARVGAGGGPDTQYF. For the CDR3, the DNA is TGCAGTGCTAGAGTGGGAGCGGGTGGGGGCCCAGATACGCAGTATTTT.

The genes are TRBV20-1 and TRBJ2-7; 8 nucleotides line up with TRBD2. The CDR3 sequence is 15 residues long. V lost 2 bases and J lost 2; bases outside the gene matches: 8. CDR1 and CDR2 from the germline V gene are DFQATT and SNEGSKA (reference sequence). In DNA form, the CDR3 reads TGCAGTGCTAGATTTCCCCGGGGGGGGGCCTACGAGCAGTACTTC. Protein: CSARFPRGGAYEQYF.

This clonotype was detected a few times. Sequence at one end of the junction differs from germline and may be a read error. The V and J genes are TRBV7-2 and TRBJ2-1, with TRBD2 as a possible D gene (5 bases). The V gene's germline CDR1 is SGHTA and CDR2 FQGNSA. This CDR3 comprises 13 residues. CDR3 residues: CASGLATPNEQFF. The CDR3, as DNA: TGTGCCAGCGGCTTAGCGACACCCAATGAGCAGTTCTTC.

The V call is TRBV29-1, the J call TRBJ1-1; 7 nucleotides line up with TRBD1. Germline V gene sequence: CDR1 SQVTM, CDR2 ANQGSEA. The CDR3 is made up of 13 amino acids. The J segment lost 3 bases and the V segment lost 5 bases, leaving 6 bases of the junction unmatched. The DNA for the CDR3 is TGCAGCGTTTACGACAGGGAGGACACTGAAGCTTTCTTT. Encoded protein: CSVYDREDTEAFF.

The J gene is TRBJ2-7, the V gene TRBV5-1; D remains ambiguous. Germline CDR1 SGHRS, CDR2 YFSETQ. CDR3 length: 15 amino acids. Trimming shortened V by 5 bases and J by 0 bases, and 15 bases separated the two germline ends. CDR3 sequence: CASRPDPQSSYEQYF. DNA of the CDR3: TGCGCCAGCAGGCCAGACCCCCAAAGCTCCTACGAGCAGTACTTC.

CDR3 loop: CASSLEFGGSYNEQFF. As DNA, the CDR3 is TGTGCCAGCAGCTTAGAATTTGGCGGCTCCTACAATGAGCAGTTCTTC. This chain links TRBV11-3 with TRBJ2-1; D remains unclear. V lost 0 bases and J 0 bases, leaving 9 bases between the germline ends. The CDR3 contains 16 residues. Germline V gene sequence: CDR1 SGHNT, CDR2 YENEEA.

This clonotype was recorded many times. The chain links TRBV9 to TRBJ2-5; D possibly matches TRBD1 or TRBD2 (7 bases each). Germline V lookup: CDR1 SGDLS, CDR2 YYNGEE. The ends were cut back, 4 bases at V and 4 bases at J, with 17 bases in the middle. The CDR3 is 15 residues long. In DNA, the CDR3 is TGTGCCAGCAGCTTCGACAGGGAGGGGTCAGAGACCCAGTACTTC. Protein sequence: CASSFDREGSETQYF.

The genes are TRBV20-1 and TRBJ2-7, with 7 nucleotides matching TRBD2. V gave up 0 bases and J gave up 7 bases; unmatched junction bases: 12. The CDR3 spans 15 residues. Germline CDR1 is DFQATT and CDR2 is SNEGSKA (reference sequence). CDR3 sequence reads: CSARDPEGRAGEQYF. The CDR3 coding sequence is TGCAGTGCTAGAGATCCGGAGGGGAGGGCCGGTGAGCAGTACTTC.

This clonotype occurred many times. The chain links TRBV15 to TRBJ2-7; D remains ambiguous. Germline assignment: CDR1 LNHNV and CDR2 YYDKDF (reference sequence). V shed 4 bases and J shed 1 base, with 14 bases lying between them. The CDR3 runs 15 residues. The CDR3 sequence: CATSKPESFSYEQYF. The CDR3 DNA follows: TGTGCCACCAGCAAACCGGAGAGCTTTTCCTACGAGCAGTACTTC.

In its sample, this clonotype was seen a few times. The rearrangement joins TRBV5-1 to TRBJ2-1; 7 nucleotides line up with TRBD2. The CDR3 runs 16 residues. The V gene's germline CDR1 is SGHRS and CDR2 YFSETQ. The ends lost 4 bases at V and 6 bases at J; junction bases unmatched: 13. CDR3 coding DNA: TGCGCCAGCAGCCTGGGAGGGACTACTGTTAGCAATGAGCAGTTCTTC. Protein sequence: CASSLGGTTVSNEQFF. Combining the CDR3 with reference TRBV5-1 and TRBJ2-1 gives the whole variable domain KAGVTQTPRYLIKTRGQQVTLSCSPISGHRSVSWYQQTPGQGLQFLFEYFSETQRNKGNFPGRFSGRQFSNSRSEMNVSTLELGDSALYLCASSLGGTTVSNEQFFGPGTRLTVL.

This clonotype turned up a few times. This chain uses TRBV13 with TRBJ1-5, with D possibly TRBD1 on 5 matching bases. This CDR3 is built from 15 residues. V was pared by 4 bases and J by 5 bases, with 15 bases between. Germline CDR1 reads PRHDT; CDR2 reads FYEKMQ (reference sequence). CDR3 nucleotides: TGTGCCAGCAGCTCCGGGTTGGGGCCCCATCAGCCCCAGCATTTT. Translated: CASSSGLGPHQPQHF.

This clonotype was picked up a small number of times. The rearrangement links TRBV5-1 to TRBJ2-5, with TRBD1 matching over 12 bases. This CDR3 is 16 amino acids long. CDR1 and CDR2 from the germline V gene are SGHRS and YFSETQ. The junction had 5 bases not matched to a gene; V was cut back by 1 base and J by 4 bases. Written as DNA, the CDR3 is TGCGCCAGCAGCTTGACGGGACAGGGGGCGAGAGAGACCCAGTACTTC. This translates into CASSLTGQGARETQYF.

CDR3 protein: CASRAPGQPYGYTF. The DNA of the CDR3 is TGTGCCAGCAGAGCCCCGGGACAGCCCTATGGCTACACCTTC. V gene TRBV6-6 combines with J gene TRBJ1-2, with 7 bases lining up with TRBD1. This CDR3 region has 14 residues. Germline loops: CDR1 MNHNY, CDR2 SVGAGI (reference sequence). V lost 6 bases, J lost 4 bases, and 8 bases stayed unmatched.

This clonotype was detected a few times. This chain joins TRBV7-6 and TRBJ2-1; 11 positions agree with TRBD2. V dropped 2 bases and J dropped 10; count of bases not matched to a gene: 16. The V gene's germline CDR1 is SGHVS and CDR2 FNYEAQ. CDR3 length: 18 amino acids. CDR3 DNA sequence: TGTGCCAGCAGCTTATCGGGTGGGTGGACTAGCGGGTCCGACGAGCAGTTCTTC. This gives the protein CASSLSGGWTSGSDEQFF.

V and J are TRBV10-3 and TRBJ2-7; a possible D gene is TRBD1 (6 bases). Between the trimmed V and J ends, which lost 2 bases and 5 bases, there was a span of 13 bases. This CDR3 has 14 amino acids. The germline V gene encodes CDR1 ENHRY and CDR2 SYGVKD. The CDR3 spells CAISEPNRAHEQYF. The CDR3 coding sequence is TGTGCCATCAGTGAGCCGAACAGGGCCCACGAGCAGTACTTC.

The chain joins TRBV4-1 to TRBJ2-1, with D maybe TRBD2 (5 bases). Trimming removed 1 base from V and 12 bases from J, with 13 bases in between. Per the germline V gene, CDR1 is MGHRA and CDR2 is YSYEKL. The CDR3 contains 13 residues. CDR3 in amino acids: CASSQVGSSRQFF. CDR3 coding DNA: TGCGCCAGCAGCCAAGTGGGGAGCTCAAGGCAGTTCTTC.

As regards this clonotype: This may be a read error, as it is one base from a much larger clone. The genes are TRBV7-2 and TRBJ2-7; the D call may be TRBD1 or TRBD2 (5 bases each). The CDR3 is 15 residues long. Germline V CDR1 and CDR2: SGHTA, FQGNSA. The V gene lost 4 bases and the J gene lost 1 base, with 14 bases spanning the gap. CDR3 sequence reads: CASSSMRGSSYEQYF. CDR3 nucleotide sequence: TGTGCCAGCAGCTCGATGAGGGGATCTTCCTACGAGCAGTACTTC.

There are a few counts of this clonotype. The chain links TRBV13 to TRBJ2-7; D might be TRBD2 (6 bases). Germline loops: CDR1 PRHDT, CDR2 FYEKMQ (reference sequence). There are 16 residues in the CDR3. V was pared by 2 bases and J by 1 base, with 15 bases between. The CDR3 DNA is TGTGCCAGCAGCTTACACCCGCCTCGGGGGTCCTACGAGCAGTACTTC. This encodes CASSLHPPRGSYEQYF.

The chain recombines TRBV20-1 with TRBJ1-3, with unresolved D. Trimming removed 6 bases from V and 2 bases from J, with 11 bases in between. The CDR3 is 13 amino acids. From germline, CDR1 is DFQATT and CDR2 SNEGSKA (reference sequence). This CDR3 reads CSAPSRTGNTIYF. CDR3 nucleotides: TGCAGTGCCCCCAGCAGAACTGGAAACACCATATATTTT.

There are a few counts of this clonotype. The CDR3 region is CASSGQGLVSDTQYF. DNA of the CDR3: TGTGCCAGCAGCGGACAGGGACTAGTGTCAGATACGCAGTATTTT. The chain links TRBV2 to TRBJ2-3, with D perhaps matching TRBD1 or TRBD2 (8 bases each). V was trimmed by 6 bases and J by 4 bases, leaving 17 bases between them. CDR1 and CDR2 from the germline V gene are SNHLY and FYNNEI. The length of the CDR3 is 15 residues.

This CDR3 reads CASSLGRGGNSPLHF. The CDR3 DNA sequence: TGCGCCAGCAGCTTGGGCAGGGGGGGTAATTCACCCCTCCACTTT. The chain employs TRBV5-1 and TRBJ1-6; 7 bases are a match to TRBD1. CDR3 size: 15 residues. CDR1 is SGHRS, CDR2 YFSETQ, per germline. V gave up 0 bases and J gave up 6 bases; unmatched junction bases: 3.

A few counts support this clonotype. V usage is TRBV3-1 and J usage is TRBJ2-4, with 7 bases matching TRBD1. Losses at the gene ends were 2 bases for V and 15 bases for J; bases not matched to a gene: 13. CDR3 length: 14 amino acids. CDR1 and CDR2 from the germline V gene are LGHDT and YNNKEL (reference sequence). DNA for the CDR3: TGTGCCAGCAGCCAAAGGGGGCGAGACATCCGAAGGTACTTC. It encodes CASSQRGRDIRRYF.

This clonotype was seen more than once but under ten times. V is TRBV7-9 and J is TRBJ2-7; TRBD2 agrees at 7 bases. This CDR3 is 14 amino acids long. The V gene end was trimmed by 7 bases and the J gene end by 6 bases; junction bases not matched to a gene: 12. The germline CDR1 and CDR2 sequences are SEHNR and FQNEAQ (reference sequence). CDR3 coding DNA: TGTGCCAGCACCCCGGGTGGCGGGAGCATCGAGCAGTACTTC. This codes for CASTPGGGSIEQYF.

This clonotype was observed a few times. This chain joins TRBV5-1 and TRBJ2-3, with D uncertain. The CDR3 is 13 residues long. Germline V gene lookup returns CDR1 SGHRS and CDR2 YFSETQ. The ends were cut back, 6 bases at V and 5 bases at J, with 13 bases in the middle. The CDR3 DNA sequence: TGCGCCAGCATGCTTCCCTCGGGAGATACGCAGTATTTT. Its translation: CASMLPSGDTQYF.

This clonotype was seen a few times. The chain has TRBV10-3 and TRBJ1-5, with D uncertain. The CDR3 loop spans 13 amino acids. The V and J ends lost 2 bases and 0 bases respectively, with 2 bases between them. Germline V gives CDR1 ENHRY, CDR2 SYGVKD. The CDR3 region is CAISEHSNQPQHF. CDR3 in DNA: TGTGCCATCAGTGAGCATAGCAATCAGCCCCAGCATTTT.

A remark on this clonotype: Just one base apart from a much larger clone, this may be a read error. CDR3: CASSLTTQGWKTQYF. As DNA, the CDR3 is TGCGCCAGCAGCCTAACCACCCAGGGCTGGAAGACCCAGTACTTC. V gene TRBV4-1 combines with J gene TRBJ2-5; D is possibly TRBD1 (5 bases). This CDR3 is built from 15 residues. CDR1 is MGHRA, CDR2 YSYEKL, per germline. V shed 4 bases and J shed 6 bases, with 18 bases lying between them.

This clonotype occurred a few times. The J gene is TRBJ2-1, the V gene TRBV24-1; TRBD2 agrees at 10 bases. The germline CDR1 and CDR2 sequences are KGHDR and SFDVKD. This CDR3 has 17 amino acids. With 4 bases clipped from V and 4 bases from J, the junction kept 9 bases outside the gene matches. The CDR3 sequence is CATSDLSGGTYYNEQFF. CDR3 bases: TGTGCCACCAGTGACCTTAGCGGGGGGACGTATTACAATGAGCAGTTCTTC.

The chain has TRBV15 and TRBJ2-7; D unclear. The CDR3 length is 13 residues. Trimming removed 5 bases at V and 0 bases at J, with 8 bases between. Germline CDR1 is LNHNV and CDR2 is YYDKDF (reference sequence). CDR3 in DNA: TGTGCCACCAGCGTACAGAGCTCCTACGAGCAGTACTTC. This sequence encodes CATSVQSSYEQYF.